Listed below are T cell receptor beta chains from one sample, sequenced in a study of T cells after posttransplantation cyclophosphamide. Profiling relied on immunoSEQ multiplex PCR, and the TCRdb table lists in-frame clones only, not all of them. The sample gives around 10,000 clones, none seen only once, and the top ten clones hold roughly 28%. The sequencing used PBMCs, collected after allogeneic stem cell transplant with posttransplant cyclophosphamide. The receptor set was obtained from a female patient in her thirties or forties who received an allogeneic stem cell transplant from a related donor, was CMV-positive, and had no GVHD. Some T cells here may be from the graft donor. Both conserved end residues are part of each CDR3. A D gene is named only where the DNA matches it firmly. Size tells how often a clone was seen (once, few, many) or the class of an expanded clone, and some rows leave it out.

d_gene	v_gene	j_gene	abundance	CDR3aa	CDR3nt
-	TRBV2	TRBJ1-2	many	CATADSWIDGYTF	TGTGCTACAGCGGACTCCTGGATCGATGGCTACACCTTC
-	TRBV12-3/TRBV12-4	TRBJ1-2	medium-sized	CASSLGGGGYTF	TGTGCCAGCAGTTTGGGGGGAGGTGGCTACACCTTC
TRBD1	TRBV19	TRBJ2-5	many	CASSTLQGGRVETQYF	TGTGCCAGTAGTACCCTACAGGGGGGTCGGGTAGAGACCCAGTACTTC
TRBD1	TRBV18	TRBJ1-1	many	CASSFTRMRAWGTGGTEAFF	TGTGCCAGCTCCTTTACCCGTATGAGGGCATGGGGGACAGGGGGCACTGAAGCTTTCTTT
-	TRBV7-3	TRBJ2-3	many	CASSFGGENTDTQYF	TGTGCCAGCAGCTTCGGCGGGGAGAACACAGATACGCAGTATTTT
TRBD2	TRBV2	TRBJ2-3	many	CASRTSGGYTQYF	TGTGCCAGCAGGACTAGCGGGGGCTATACGCAGTATTTT
-	TRBV10-1	TRBJ2-3	many	CASSSLGTTDTQYF	TGCGCCAGCAGTTCACTAGGAACCACAGATACGCAGTATTTT
TRBD2	TRBV2	TRBJ2-1	many	CASSELAGGPYEQFF	TGTGCCAGCAGTGAACTAGCGGGGGGGCCGTATGAGCAGTTCTTC
TRBD2	TRBV7-9	TRBJ2-5	few	CASSHTTSGGAETQYF	TGTGCCAGCAGCCACACGACTAGCGGGGGCGCGGAGACCCAGTACTTC
TRBD2	TRBV7-3	TRBJ2-5	-	CASSLRAGGQETQYF	TGTGCCAGCAGCTTAAGGGCGGGGGGGCAAGAGACCCAGTACTTC
-	TRBV7-9	TRBJ1-2	many	CASTQGGNYGYTF	TGTGCCAGCACTCAAGGGGGAAACTATGGCTACACCTTC
TRBD1	TRBV19	TRBJ2-7	many	CASIGTGSYEQYF	TGTGCCAGTATAGGGACAGGGAGCTACGAGCAGTACTTC
-	TRBV5-1	TRBJ2-7	many	CASSPTPKGPYEQYF	TGCGCCAGCAGTCCCACCCCAAAGGGCCCCTACGAGCAGTACTTC
TRBD1	TRBV29-1	TRBJ1-6	many	CSATQGQGHRFHNSPLHF	TGCAGCGCCACCCAAGGACAGGGACACCGTTTCCATAATTCACCCCTCCACTTT
-	TRBV7-8	TRBJ2-1	many	CASSLWGRFSYNEQFF	TGTGCCAGCAGCTTATGGGGGCGCTTCTCCTACAATGAGCAGTTCTTC
-	TRBV2	TRBJ2-2	many	CASKVGGNTGELFF	TGTGCCAGCAAAGTCGGGGGGAACACCGGGGAGCTGTTTTTT
TRBD1	TRBV9	TRBJ1-2	-	CASSVEAGGTYGYTF	TGTGCCAGCAGCGTAGAGGCAGGGGGCACCTATGGCTACACCTTC
-	TRBV5-6	TRBJ2-2	many	CASSSRDRGYAGELFF	TGTGCCAGCAGCTCTAGAGACAGAGGGTATGCCGGGGAGCTGTTTTTT
-	TRBV9	TRBJ2-3	few	CASSVDPGHSTDTQYF	TGTGCCAGCAGCGTAGATCCGGGACACAGCACAGATACGCAGTATTTT
-	TRBV7-8	TRBJ1-3	many	CASSLGTNSGNTIYF	TGTGCCAGCAGCCTCGGGACAAACTCTGGAAACACCATATATTTT
TRBD2	TRBV19	TRBJ2-3	many	CASYSGTSGDDTQYF	TGTGCCAGTTACTCAGGGACTAGCGGGGACGATACGCAGTATTTT
TRBD2	TRBV27	TRBJ2-5	many	CASKLAGNQETQYF	TGTGCCAGCAAACTAGCGGGGAACCAAGAGACCCAGTACTTC
-	TRBV28	TRBJ1-2	many	CASSPSDLQGLGYTF	TGTGCCAGCAGTCCCTCCGATTTACAGGGTTTGGGCTACACCTTC
-	TRBV24-1	TRBJ1-5	many	CATQGPNQPQHF	TGTGCCACTCAGGGGCCCAATCAGCCCCAGCATTTT
TRBD1	TRBV5-1	TRBJ1-1	many	CASSLRGRETEAFF	TGCGCCAGCAGCTTGAGGGGGCGAGAGACTGAAGCTTTCTTT